These T cell receptor beta chains were read from a single sample in a study of cytomegalovirus exposure and HLA in healthy donors. Measured with immunoSEQ multiplex PCR; TCRdb has only the in-frame clones, and not every one. The data hold 50,000 to 70,000 clones, with about 95% observed a single time. The sample was PBMCs. These receptors all come from a woman under 30 in good health and CMV-seropositive. Each CDR3 is given without its conserved first and last residue. The order of the fields is J gene, V gene, CDR3 protein.

TRBJ1-4,TRBV4-3,ASSRGKGTGGEKLF
TRBJ2-5,TRBV18,ASSPATSGGETQY
TRBJ2-4,TRBV13,ASRPRGEGKNIQY
TRBJ2-7,TRBV28,ASSQGQGPPFRY
TRBJ2-5,TRBV29-1,SKGTADTQY
TRBJ2-5,TRBV12-5,ASGYLSSGSGRETQY
TRBJ2-1,TRBV20-1,SARDRGSQL
TRBJ1-2,TRBV10-1,ASSESPSSYGYT
TRBJ2-3,TRBV9,ASSVGSSDGSRATQY
TRBJ2-1,TRBV13,ASSLPLRDSSYNEQF
TRBJ1-1,TRBV5-6,ASSFRGSTEAF
TRBJ1-5,TRBV30,AWSGGQGKYSNQPQH
TRBJ1-1,TRBV6-5,ASSQGQGLNTEAF
TRBJ2-5,TRBV5-6,ASSFQRGGRETQY